This TCR beta chain was captured in a study of blood T cells in healthy people across ages. The CDR3 is made up of 17 amino acids. CDR1 and CDR2 from the germline V gene are MGHRA and YSYEKL. V shed 2 bases and J 10 bases; nucleotides not matched to a gene: 13. A sample-barcoded 5' primer and a J-beta primer mix were used in a second PCR of about 6 to 11 cycles. TCRdb itself ran the 5' RACE reads through MiXCR, one entry per CDR3 protein. The table has more than 900,000 distinct CDR3 sequences, about 23% seen once. The same sample was also studied in work on T cells of mothers and their children.

The material sequenced was blood. The chain is built from TRBV4-1 and TRBJ2-1; 11 positions match TRBD2. The sequence was collected from a girl aged 2-10 years in good health. The CDR3 protein is CASSQFIAGGPISEQFF. In nucleotides, the CDR3 is TGCGCCAGCAGCCAATTCATAGCGGGAGGGCCTATCAGCGAGCAGTTCTTC.